The 21 T cell receptor beta chains listed next were all sequenced from one sample in a study of blood T cell repertoires in COVID-19. Repertoires were generated with immunoSEQ multiplex PCR, while TCRdb's copy carries only in-frame clones and drops some. The sample contains approximately 260,000 clones, around nine tenths of which appear only once. Sequencing was done on a sample of PBMCs or T cells enriched from blood (not recorded which). These receptors originate from a woman in her sixties who had recovered from COVID-19.

This rearrangement joins TRBV27 to TRBJ1-5, with D tentatively TRBD1 (6 bases). CDR1 is MNHEY and CDR2 is SMNVEV in the germline V gene (reference sequence). The length of the CDR3 is 17 residues. Trimming removed 1 base at V and 2 bases at J, with 15 bases between. The CDR3 nucleotides are TGTGCCAGCAGTTTATTAGGGGGTAGAGTAGGCAATCAGCCCCAGCATTTT. It translates to CASSLLGGRVGNQPQHF.

The CDR3 nucleotides read TGTGCCAGCAGCCCCGCAGCAACTAATGAAAAACTGTTTTTT. It yields the protein CASSPAATNEKLFF. The rearrangement uses TRBV5-8 and TRBJ1-4, with D hard to call. Trimming took 4 bases from V and 0 from J, leaving 7 bases between them. Germline V gives CDR1 SGHTS, CDR2 YDEGEE. CDR3 length: 14 residues.

The V gene is TRBV5-1, the J gene TRBJ1-2, with TRBD1 matching over 8 bases. Per germline, CDR1 SGHRS and CDR2 YFSETQ. The CDR3 runs to 14 residues. V shed 3 bases and J 8 bases; nucleotides not matched to a gene: 9. The CDR3 spells CASSSIQGAGGYTF. In DNA form, the CDR3 reads TGCGCCAGCAGCTCGATTCAGGGGGCCGGGGGCTACACCTTC.

This clone showed up just a few times. This sample also contains other DNA sequences that code for the same CDR3. The gene calls are TRBV19 and TRBJ1-4; D perhaps matches TRBD1 (6 bases). V was cut by 3 bases and J by 6 bases, with 8 bases left in between. Looked up from germline, CDR1 is LNHDA and CDR2 is SQIVND (reference sequence). CDR3 length: 13 residues. Here the CDR3 DNA reads TGTGCCAGTAGTATCCGGACAGATGAAAAACTGTTTTTT. Its translation: CASSIRTDEKLFF. Supplemented by reference TRBV19 and TRBJ1-4, the full variable domain reads DGGITQSPKYLFRKEGQNVTLSCEQNLNHDAMYWYRQDPGQGLRLIYYSQIVNDFQKGDIAEGYSVSREKKESFPLTVTSAQKNPTAFYLCASSIRTDEKLFFGSGTQLSVL.

The chain employs TRBV5-1 and TRBJ2-1; perhaps TRBD1 as D (7 bases). V shed 0 bases and J shed 7 bases, with 17 bases lying between them. The CDR3 sequence is 16 residues long. CDR1 SGHRS and CDR2 YFSETQ come from the germline V gene. The CDR3 DNA reads as TGCGCCAGCAGCTTGGATTCGGGTTCAGGGGGGAATGAGCAGTTCTTC. Protein sequence: CASSLDSGSGGNEQFF.

V gene TRBV28 combines with J gene TRBJ2-7; D unclear. Per the germline V gene, CDR1 is MDHEN and CDR2 is SYDVKM. This CDR3 has 14 amino acids. Deletions cut 3 bases from V and 2 bases from J, with 11 bases between. The CDR3 protein is CASSLAFDAYEQYF. The CDR3 DNA follows: TGTGCCAGCAGTTTGGCATTCGATGCCTACGAGCAGTACTTC.

This chain joins TRBV29-1 and TRBJ1-1; 7 nucleotides agree with TRBD1. The CDR3 has 13 amino acids. The ends lost 1 base at V and 6 bases at J; junction bases unmatched: 5. The germline V gene encodes CDR1 SQVTM and CDR2 ANQGSEA. The DNA of the CDR3 is TGCAGCGTTGAAGGCGGGACAGTCTCTGAAGCTTTCTTT. Translated: CSVEGGTVSEAFF.

Only one count was recorded for this clone. The J gene is TRBJ2-2, the V gene TRBV27, with D perhaps matching TRBD2 (5 bases). This CDR3 region has 18 residues. Germline-derived CDR1 and CDR2 are MNHEY and SMNVEV (reference sequence). V shed 4 bases and J shed 6 bases, with 24 bases lying between them. The chain's CDR3 is CASSSLTTGLRGAGELFF. DNA for the CDR3: TGTGCCAGCAGTTCTTTAACGACTGGACTCCGTGGGGCCGGGGAGCTGTTTTTT.

DNA for the CDR3: TGTGCCAGCAGCTACAGCGGGAGGGCCGTCGAGCAGTACTTC. Its translation: CASSYSGRAVEQYF. This chain joins TRBV3-1 (or the pseudogene TRBV3-2) and TRBJ2-7; 10 bases agree with TRBD2. With V trimmed by 5 bases and J by 6 bases, 7 bases remained unmatched. Germline-derived CDR1 and CDR2 are LGHDT and YNNKEL (reference sequence). This CDR3 is built from 14 residues.

The V gene is TRBV19, the J gene TRBJ1-3, with D perhaps matching TRBD1 (5 bases). The CDR3 contains 14 residues. The V end was cut by 5 bases, the J end by 0 bases, with 8 bases between. Germline V CDR1 and CDR2: LNHDA, SQIVND (reference sequence). This chain's CDR3 is CASSVQDSGNTIYF. Written as DNA, the CDR3 is TGTGCCAGTAGTGTACAGGACTCTGGAAACACCATATATTTT.

This chain connects TRBV5-1 to TRBJ2-2; 8 bases fit TRBD1. The CDR3 loop spans 13 amino acids. Germline CDR1 SGHRS, CDR2 YFSETQ. The V gene end was trimmed by 6 bases and the J gene end by 3 bases; junction bases not matched to a gene: 1. In nucleotides, the CDR3 is TGCGCCAGCATACAGGGGGACACCGGGGAGCTGTTTTTT. Residues: CASIQGDTGELFF.

A note on this clone: Additional DNA sequences in this sample encode the identical CDR3. V gene TRBV24-1 combines with J gene TRBJ1-4; 8 nucleotides agree with TRBD1. CDR1 and CDR2 from the germline V gene are KGHDR and SFDVKD. Trimming removed 3 bases from V and 7 bases from J; junction bases left unmatched: 6. This CDR3 comprises 15 residues. CDR3 residues: CATSDPGQGGEKLFF. The CDR3, as DNA: TGTGCCACCAGTGATCCCGGACAGGGTGGTGAAAAACTGTTTTTT.

A single count supports this clone. The chain is built from TRBV6-1 and TRBJ1-2; 7 bases map to TRBD1. CDR3 size: 16 residues. Germline CDR1 MNHNS, CDR2 SASEGT. V lost 1 base, J lost 2 bases, and 7 bases stayed unmatched. CDR3 DNA sequence: TGTGCCAGCAGTGAAGAGTGGGGCAGGGGGAACTATGGCTACACCTTC. It yields the protein CASSEEWGRGNYGYTF.

The chain uses TRBV10-2 and TRBJ1-4; D not certain. The germline gives CDR1 WSHSY, CDR2 SAAADI. V was trimmed by 7 bases and J by 0 bases, leaving 9 bases between them. The CDR3 has 14 amino acids. The CDR3 bases are TGCGCCAGCACCCAACACCCAACTAATGAAAAACTGTTTTTT. Translated, it gives CASTQHPTNEKLFF.

The gene calls are TRBV5-1 and TRBJ2-5; 8 bases map to TRBD2. The germline V gene has CDR1 SGHRS and CDR2 YFSETQ. The CDR3 runs 15 residues. The V gene end was trimmed by 0 bases and the J gene end by 1 base; junction bases not matched to a gene: 2. DNA of the CDR3: TGCGCCAGCAGCTTGGGTAGCGGGGCCCAAGAGACCCAGTACTTC. Encoded protein: CASSLGSGAQETQYF.

V usage is TRBV11-3 and J usage is TRBJ2-5; no definite D call. This CDR3 is 14 amino acids long. V shed 4 bases and J shed 4 bases, with 13 bases lying between them. CDR1 SGHNT and CDR2 YENEEA come from the germline V gene. The chain's CDR3 is CASSSTGFVETQYF. CDR3 nucleotide sequence: TGTGCCAGCAGCTCGACGGGTTTCGTAGAGACCCAGTACTTC.

The V call is TRBV5-1, the J call TRBJ2-3, with D tentatively TRBD2 (6 bases). The CDR3 extends over 14 amino acids. The V and J ends lost 7 bases and 2 bases respectively, with 14 bases between them. The germline V gene encodes CDR1 SGHRS and CDR2 YFSETQ. The CDR3 loop reads CASGGGESTDTQYF. As DNA, the CDR3 is TGCGCCAGCGGTGGCGGGGAATCCACAGATACGCAGTATTTT.

The chain recombines TRBV5-1 with TRBJ1-1, with D possibly matching TRBD1 (5 bases). Looked up from germline, CDR1 is SGHRS and CDR2 is YFSETQ. This CDR3 has 14 residues. V was pared by 4 bases and J by 3 bases, with 13 bases between. The CDR3 DNA reads as TGCGCCAGCAGCCGAGGCGGGGGGTACACTGAAGCTTTCTTT. Encoded protein: CASSRGGGYTEAFF.

The V and J genes are TRBV19 and TRBJ2-1, with 8 nucleotides matching TRBD2. V gave up 6 bases and J gave up 0 bases; unmatched junction bases: 10. Germline CDR1 and CDR2: LNHDA and SQIVND (reference sequence). The CDR3 spans 17 residues. The CDR3: CASRSVTSGSSYNEQFF. In DNA, the CDR3 is TGTGCCAGTAGGTCAGTAACTAGCGGCAGCTCCTACAATGAGCAGTTCTTC.

The rearrangement uses TRBV5-4 and TRBJ2-3; the match to TRBD2 covers 9 bases. Germline assignment: CDR1 SGHNT and CDR2 YYREEE (reference sequence). V was clipped by 4 bases and J by 7 bases; unmatched bases: 10. This CDR3 region has 15 residues. The CDR3 DNA follows: TGTGCCAGCAGCCAAGCGGGGGGATCCACTTATACGCAGTATTTT. This gives the protein CASSQAGGSTYTQYF.

This clone showed up just a few times. CDR3 nucleotides: TGTGCCAGCGCCGGGTTCTCTGGAAACACCATATATTTT. Translation gives CASAGFSGNTIYF. V gene TRBV19 combines with J gene TRBJ1-3; unclear D gene. Per germline, CDR1 LNHDA and CDR2 SQIVND (reference sequence). V gave up 9 bases and J gave up 0 bases, with 9 bases separating them. There are 13 residues in the CDR3.